The 18 T cell receptor beta chains reported below all come from one sample, sequenced in a study of blood T cell repertoires in COVID-19. Sequenced by immunoSEQ multiplex PCR; TCRdb stores in-frame clones only, minus some. The sample has roughly 240,000 clones, about nine tenths seen once. Specimen: PBMCs or T cells enriched from blood (not recorded which). All receptors come from a woman aged 35 to 49 with acute COVID-19.

The DNA for the CDR3 is TGTGCCAGCAGACCTCCAGGCCTAGCGGGTGGAGAGACCCAGTACTTC. It encodes CASRPPGLAGGETQYF. J is TRBJ2-5 and V is TRBV7-2; TRBD2 aligns across 8 bases. V was clipped by 6 bases and J by 4 bases; unmatched bases: 13. Germline V gene sequence: CDR1 SGHTA, CDR2 FQGNSA. This CDR3 has 16 amino acids.

The rearrangement links TRBV24-1 to TRBJ1-2; a weak D match, TRBD1 (5 bases). Germline-derived CDR1 and CDR2 are KGHDR and SFDVKD. The germline V and J ends were trimmed by 4 bases and 8 bases, with 19 bases remaining between them. CDR3 length: 15 amino acids. CDR3 sequence (DNA): TGTGCCACCAGTGACCCGCATAGGGGCGAGGACGGCTACACCTTC. This sequence encodes CATSDPHRGEDGYTF.

The table lists this clone with a count of one. V usage is TRBV7-8 and J usage is TRBJ2-1, with D maybe TRBD2 (6 bases). V lost 3 bases, J lost 2 bases, and 11 bases lay in between. The CDR3 runs 15 residues. The germline gives CDR1 SGHVS, CDR2 FQNEAQ. Written as DNA, the CDR3 is TGTGCCAGCAGCTTTGAGGGAGGAGCCTACAATGAGCAGTTCTTC. Translation gives CASSFEGGAYNEQFF.

This rearrangement joins TRBV27 to TRBJ1-4; 9 positions agree with TRBD1. This CDR3 has 15 amino acids. V lost 5 bases and J lost 6; bases outside the gene matches: 7. The germline V gene has CDR1 MNHEY and CDR2 SMNVEV (reference sequence). CDR3 nucleotides: TGTGCCAGCAGTCCCCGACAGGGGGGATATGAAAAACTGTTTTTT. Its translation: CASSPRQGGYEKLFF.

The chain is built from TRBV7-9 and TRBJ1-1; 7 positions match TRBD1. The CDR3 runs 13 residues. The V gene's germline CDR1 is SEHNR and CDR2 FQNEAQ (reference sequence). After removal of 5 bases from V and 4 bases from J, the junction contained 4 bases not matched to a gene. CDR3 amino acids: CASSPTGPTEAFF. The CDR3 coding sequence is TGTGCCAGCAGCCCGACAGGGCCCACTGAAGCTTTCTTT.

The chain is built from TRBV7-2 and TRBJ1-6; 8 bases are shared with TRBD1. This CDR3 has 16 amino acids. Losses at the gene ends were 0 bases for V and 8 bases for J; bases not matched to a gene: 6. In germline, CDR1 is SGHTA, CDR2 FQGNSA. CDR3 in amino acids: CASSLARPGGDSPLHF. The CDR3 region has the DNA TGTGCCAGCAGCTTAGCTCGGCCAGGGGGCGATTCACCCCTCCACTTT. Based on the CDR3 plus reference TRBV7-2 and TRBJ1-6, the full variable domain is GAGVSQSPSNKVTEKGKDVELRCDPISGHTALYWYRQSLGQGLEFLIYFQGNSAPDKSGLPSDRFSAERTGGSVSTLTIQRTQQEDSAVYLCASSLARPGGDSPLHFGNGTRLTVT.

This clone was seen a handful of times. V gene TRBV3-1 (or the pseudogene TRBV3-2) combines with J gene TRBJ2-7, with TRBD2 identical over 12 bases. The J segment lost 0 bases and the V segment lost 0 bases, leaving 9 bases of the junction unmatched. Germline CDR1 LGHDT, CDR2 YNNKEL (reference sequence). The length of the CDR3 is 19 residues. The chain's CDR3 is CASSQDRGTSGRTSYEQYV. The CDR3 nucleotides read TGTGCCAGCAGCCAAGATCGGGGTACTAGCGGGAGGACCTCCTACGAGCAGTACGTC.

The rearrangement uses TRBV27 and TRBJ1-2, with D unclear. The V end lost 4 bases, the J end lost 4 bases, and 13 bases lay between the germline ends. The CDR3 length is 14 residues. Per germline, CDR1 MNHEY and CDR2 SMNVEV (reference sequence). CDR3 in amino acids: CASSSLGRLYGYTF. For the CDR3, the DNA is TGTGCCAGCAGTTCCCTTGGCCGACTCTATGGCTACACCTTC.

The chain is built from TRBV21-1 and TRBJ1-4; the table's TRBD1 call for D was not verified on the DNA. TRBV21-1 constitutes a pseudogene. The CDR3 has 16 residues. The CDR3 protein is CASTYLRWASNEKLFF. The CDR3 bases are TGTGCCAGCACCTACTTAAGATGGGCTTCTAATGAAAAACTGTTTTTT.

This clone was detected once. Other DNA sequences within the sample encode an identical CDR3. The J gene is TRBJ2-1, the V gene TRBV5-1, with a weak D call TRBD2 (5 bases). The CDR3 extends over 15 amino acids. V was cut by 2 bases and J by 0 bases, with 9 bases left in between. Looked up from germline, CDR1 is SGHRS and CDR2 is YFSETQ. Written as DNA, the CDR3 is TGCGCCAGCAGCTTAGCGGCTAGCTCCTACAATGAGCAGTTCTTC. Amino acid sequence: CASSLAASSYNEQFF. The complete variable domain, with remaining parts taken from reference TRBV5-1 and TRBJ2-1, reads KAGVTQTPRYLIKTRGQQVTLSCSPISGHRSVSWYQQTPGQGLQFLFEYFSETQRNKGNFPGRFSGRQFSNSRSEMNVSTLELGDSALYLCASSLAASSYNEQFFGPGTRLTVL.

Here the CDR3 reads CASSLRTGVNNSPLHF. The CDR3 DNA follows: TGTGCCAGCAGCCTGAGGACAGGGGTTAATAATTCACCCCTCCACTTT. This chain links TRBV5-6 with TRBJ1-6; 9 bases are shared with TRBD1. The CDR3 loop spans 16 amino acids. Germline assignment: CDR1 SGHDT and CDR2 YYEEEE. V dropped 4 bases and J dropped 5; count of bases not matched to a gene: 7. Full variable domain (outside the CDR3, taken from reference TRBV5-6 and TRBJ1-6): DAGVTQSPTHLIKTRGQQVTLRCSPKSGHDTVSWYQQALGQGPQFIFQYYEEEERQRGNFPDRFSGHQFPNYSSELNVNALLLGDSALYLCASSLRTGVNNSPLHFGNGTRLTVT.

The V gene is TRBV5-1, the J gene TRBJ2-2; TRBD2 might be the D (6 bases). Per germline, CDR1 SGHRS and CDR2 YFSETQ. CDR3 length: 17 residues. With 3 bases removed from V and 0 bases from J, the gap between germline ends came to 15 bases. In DNA, the CDR3 is TGCGCCAGCAGCTCGTATGGGAGCGGGTCGAACACCGGGGAGCTGTTTTTT. This sequence encodes CASSSYGSGSNTGELFF.

The V and J genes are TRBV18 and TRBJ1-4; 7 bases match TRBD1. Germline-derived CDR1 and CDR2 are KGHSH and LQKENI. The CDR3 loop spans 16 amino acids. Trimming cost V 3 bases and J 3 bases; bases outside gene matches: 7. CDR3 nucleotides: TGTGCCAGCTCACCTTTATCCGGGACAGCTAATGAAAAACTGTTTTTT. This gives the protein CASSPLSGTANEKLFF.

J is TRBJ1-5 and V is TRBV21-1; the D call of TRBD1 is as the table states it, not checked on the DNA. TRBV21-1 is annotated as a pseudogene. The CDR3 covers 21 residues. CDR3 sequence reads: CASSKEPSSGTGDYSNQPQHF. The CDR3, as DNA: TGTGCCAGCAGCAAAGAGCCTTCCTCCGGGACAGGCGATTATAGCAATCAGCCCCAGCATTTT.

V and J are TRBV6-4 and TRBJ1-3, with D uncertain. The V and J ends lost 2 bases and 1 base respectively, with 9 bases between them. The CDR3 is 15 residues long. Germline V lookup: CDR1 MRHNA, CDR2 SNTAGT. The CDR3 nucleotides are TGTGCCAGCAGTGACCCCTCAGATTCTGGAAACACCATATATTTT. This codes for CASSDPSDSGNTIYF.

This chain joins TRBV21-1 and TRBJ1-3; TRBD1 was called by the table and not checked on the DNA. TRBV21-1 is an annotated pseudogene. This CDR3 has 19 residues. The CDR3: CASPGAPGQGLHSGNTIYF. The CDR3 nucleotides read TGTGCCAGTCCTGGGGCCCCGGGACAGGGTCTGCACTCTGGAAACACCATATATTTT.

The count of this clone is one. V and J are TRBV7-8 and TRBJ1-1; TRBD1 might be the D (5 bases). The CDR3 spans 14 residues. Germline CDR1 SGHVS, CDR2 FQNEAQ. Trimming pared 4 bases from V and 1 base from J, leaving 10 bases between. The CDR3 DNA is TGTGCCAGCAGCTCCTCTGACAGGAACACTGAAGCTTTCTTT. Translating it yields CASSSSDRNTEAFF.

The rearrangement joins TRBV2 to TRBJ1-2; maybe TRBD1 (5 bases). V lost 6 bases and J 4 bases, leaving 15 bases between the germline ends. From germline, CDR1 is SNHLY and CDR2 FYNNEI. CDR3 length: 14 amino acids. The CDR3 loop reads CASSPGQGGYGYTF. The CDR3 nucleotides read TGTGCCAGCAGCCCCGGGCAGGGCGGCTATGGCTACACCTTC.